The source of this T cell receptor beta chain is a study of cytomegalovirus exposure and HLA in healthy donors. V trimming: 1 base; J trimming: 3 bases; junction bases outside the gene matches: 9. CDR1 is MDHEN and CDR2 is SYDVKM in the germline V gene. This CDR3 has 17 residues. The study ran its PCR with 60 Vbeta and 13 Jbeta primers. Original handling: Later analysis identified approximately 80 million unique TCR beta chains, about 11 million shared. Libraries were prepared by immunoSEQ multiplex PCR; TCRdb keeps only in-frame clonotypes and omits some of them. The DNA gave D and trimming, while V, J and clone size come from that table. The table lists about 72,000 clones, 65% to 80% of them singletons.

V is TRBV28 and J is TRBJ1-1, with 9 bases lining up with TRBD1. The source material was PBMCs. This receptor was taken from a man aged 40-49 years in good health and CMV-seropositive. CDR3 residues: CASSLLSWTGADTEAFF. The CDR3 DNA is TGTGCCAGCAGTTTATTAAGCTGGACAGGGGCGGACACTGAAGCTTTCTTT.